The rows below give T cell receptor beta chains drawn from one sample of a study of PD-L1 blockade in urothelial cancer. The repertoire was sequenced with immunoSEQ multiplex PCR; TCRdb's copy has only in-frame clones and lacks some. The sample consists of tens of thousands of clones, around 90% of them appearing once. The sequenced sample was PBMCs, obtained around atezolizumab (anti-PD-L1) treatment. These receptors originate from a woman at least 80 years old with urothelial cancer. CDR3s leave out the opening cysteine and the closing phenylalanine or tryptophan. Fields, in order: V gene, J gene, clone size, CDR3 protein. Not every row has a clone size; where given, it reads once, few, many or a size class.

V gene: TRBV28
J gene: TRBJ1-2
clone size: .
CDR3 protein: ASSPDRAGGYT

V gene: TRBV5-6
J gene: TRBJ1-4
clone size: once
CDR3 protein: ASSRERTGVEKLF

V gene: TRBV19
J gene: TRBJ1-2
clone size: .
CDR3 protein: ATTGYDNYGYT

V gene: TRBV11-3
J gene: TRBJ1-1
clone size: .
CDR3 protein: ASSLEGGTSSEAF

V gene: TRBV7-9
J gene: TRBJ2-5
clone size: once
CDR3 protein: ASSSQGTGVKETQY

V gene: TRBV5-5
J gene: TRBJ2-6
clone size: .
CDR3 protein: ASTTGQFSGANVLT

V gene: TRBV7-9
J gene: TRBJ1-3
clone size: .
CDR3 protein: ASSLSGGRGGNTIY

V gene: TRBV27
J gene: TRBJ2-2
clone size: .
CDR3 protein: ARQGALTGELF

V gene: TRBV30
J gene: TRBJ2-1
clone size: once
CDR3 protein: AGKDSLRNEQF

V gene: TRBV19
J gene: TRBJ1-1
clone size: few
CDR3 protein: ASSIVPPRTGLNTEAF

V gene: TRBV27
J gene: TRBJ1-1
clone size: .
CDR3 protein: ASSLGRDTEAF

V gene: TRBV5-1
J gene: TRBJ2-7
clone size: .
CDR3 protein: ASSHSGRATYEQY

V gene: TRBV9
J gene: TRBJ1-1
clone size: once
CDR3 protein: ASSVVGQGGTF

V gene: TRBV29-1
J gene: TRBJ1-4
clone size: .
CDR3 protein: SAVAEDEKLF